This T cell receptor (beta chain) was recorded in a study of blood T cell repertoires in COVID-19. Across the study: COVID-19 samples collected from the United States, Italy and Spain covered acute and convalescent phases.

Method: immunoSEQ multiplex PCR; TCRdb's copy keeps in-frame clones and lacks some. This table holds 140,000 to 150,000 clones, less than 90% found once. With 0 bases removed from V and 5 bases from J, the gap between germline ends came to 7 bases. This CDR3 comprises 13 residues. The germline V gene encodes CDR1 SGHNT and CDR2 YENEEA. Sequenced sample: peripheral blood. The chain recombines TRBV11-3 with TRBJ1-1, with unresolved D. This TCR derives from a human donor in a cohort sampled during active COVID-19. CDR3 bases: TGTGCCAGCAGCTTAGATTCCCGGACTGAAGCTTTCTTT. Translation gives CASSLDSRTEAFF.